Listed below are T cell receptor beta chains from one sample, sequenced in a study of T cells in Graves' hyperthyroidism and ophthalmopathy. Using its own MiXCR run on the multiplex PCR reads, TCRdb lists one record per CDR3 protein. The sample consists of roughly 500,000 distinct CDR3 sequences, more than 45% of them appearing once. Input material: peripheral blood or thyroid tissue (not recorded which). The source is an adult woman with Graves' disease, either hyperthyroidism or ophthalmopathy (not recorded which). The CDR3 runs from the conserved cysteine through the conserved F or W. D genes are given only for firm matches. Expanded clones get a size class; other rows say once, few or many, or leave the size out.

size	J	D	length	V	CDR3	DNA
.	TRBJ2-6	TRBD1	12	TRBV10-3	CAIGQGEVAEAF	TGTGCCATTGGACAGGGGGAGGTCGCTGAAGCTTTC
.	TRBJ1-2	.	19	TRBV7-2	CASSSLLTEASKGGYGYTF	TGTGCCAGCAGCTCCTTGCTTACTGAAGCTAGCAAAGGGGGGTATGGCTACACCTTC
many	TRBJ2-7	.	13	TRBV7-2	CASSPHLYYEQYF	TGTGCCAGCAGCCCACACCTATACTACGAGCAGTACTTC
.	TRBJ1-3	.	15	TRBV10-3	CAISTGTGSGNTIYF	TGTGCCATCAGTACGGGGACGGGCTCTGGAAACACCATATATTTT
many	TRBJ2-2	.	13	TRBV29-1	CSVAGSNTGELFF	TGCAGCGTAGCGGGCTCGAACACCGGGGAGCTGTTTTTT
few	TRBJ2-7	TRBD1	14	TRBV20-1	CSAAGGSSRLKQYF	TGCAGTGCTGCAGGGGGTTCCTCGAGGTTGAAGCAGTACTTC
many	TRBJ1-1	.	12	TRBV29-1	CSVEARIAEAFF	TGCAGCGTTGAAGCTAGGATTGCTGAAGCTTTCTTT
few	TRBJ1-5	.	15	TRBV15	CATSRERGLSQPQHF	TGTGCCACCAGCAGAGAGCGGGGGCTAAGTCAGCCCCAGCATTTT
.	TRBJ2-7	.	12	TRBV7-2	CASSLEQDEQYF	TGTGCCAGCAGCTTAGAACAGGACGAGCAGTACTTC
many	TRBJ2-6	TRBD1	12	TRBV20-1	CSALNRGLVLTF	TGCAGTGCTCTTAACAGGGGGTTGGTCCTGACTTTC
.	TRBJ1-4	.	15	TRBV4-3	CASSQDLGGFEKLFF	TGCGCCAGCAGCCAAGATCTTGGGGGGTTTGAAAAACTGTTTTTT
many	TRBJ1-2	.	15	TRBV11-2	CASSLGRLGGYGYTF	TGTGCCAGCAGCTTGGGACGGCTGGGAGGTTATGGCTACACCTTC
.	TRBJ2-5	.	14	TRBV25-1	CASSFSVGQETQYF	TGTGCCAGCAGTTTCTCGGTCGGCCAAGAGACCCAGTACTTC
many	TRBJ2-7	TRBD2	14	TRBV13	CASSLVKRENEQYF	TGTGCCAGCAGCTTAGTAAAGCGGGAAAACGAGCAGTACTTC
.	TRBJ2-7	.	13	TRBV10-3	CAVWAGVSYEQYF	TGTGCCGTCTGGGCAGGGGTTTCCTACGAGCAGTACTTC
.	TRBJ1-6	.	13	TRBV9	CASSDGAGSPLHF	TGTGCCAGCAGCGATGGGGCCGGTTCACCCCTCCACTTT
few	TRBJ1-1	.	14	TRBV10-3	CASQRDSGNTEAFF	TGTGCCTCCCAGAGGGACTCTGGAAACACTGAAGCTTTCTTT
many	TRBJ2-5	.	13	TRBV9	CASSEGGRETQYF	TGTGCCAGCAGCGAGGGGGGCAGGGAGACCCAGTACTTC
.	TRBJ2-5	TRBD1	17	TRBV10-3	CATSRQGAFYEQETQYF	TGTGCCACCTCTAGACAGGGGGCGTTCTACGAGCAAGAGACCCAGTACTTC
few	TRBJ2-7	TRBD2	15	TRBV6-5	CASSYTRERDLEQYF	TGTGCCAGCAGTTACACCAGGGAGCGGGATCTCGAGCAGTACTTC
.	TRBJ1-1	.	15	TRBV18	CASSRAEGIGGEAFF	TGTGCCAGCTCACGGGCGGAGGGGATTGGAGGTGAAGCTTTCTTT
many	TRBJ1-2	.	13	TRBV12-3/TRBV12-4	CASSLVRGEGYTF	TGTGCCAGCAGCCTCGTACGGGGCGAGGGCTACACCTTC
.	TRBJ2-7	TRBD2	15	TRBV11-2	CASKSKAGVLYEQYF	TGTGCCAGCAAGTCCAAAGCGGGAGTTTTGTACGAGCAGTACTTC
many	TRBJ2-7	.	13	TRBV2	CASTGGGSYEQYF	TGTGCCAGCACGGGGGGCGGGAGCTACGAGCAGTACTTC
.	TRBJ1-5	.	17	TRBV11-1	CASSLGGAYPGNQPQHF	TGTGCCAGCAGCTTAGGGGGGGCCTATCCGGGCAATCAGCCCCAGCATTTT
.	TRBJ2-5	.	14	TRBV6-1	CASSYGDGEQPQYF	TGTGCCAGCAGTTACGGCGACGGGGAACAGCCCCAGTACTTC
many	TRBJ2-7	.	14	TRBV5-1	CASSLTGTPYEQYF	TGCGCCAGCAGCCTTACCGGGACCCCCTACGAGCAGTACTTC
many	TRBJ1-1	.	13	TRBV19	CATSPGTYTEAFF	TGTGCCACCTCCCCCGGCACCTACACTGAAGCTTTCTTT
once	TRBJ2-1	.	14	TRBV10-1	CASSRGLPYNEQFF	TGCGCCAGCAGTCGCGGGCTACCCTACAATGAGCAGTTCTTC
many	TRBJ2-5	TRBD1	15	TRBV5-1	CASSLYQGARETQYF	TGCGCCAGCAGCTTATATCAGGGGGCGAGGGAGACCCAGTACTTC
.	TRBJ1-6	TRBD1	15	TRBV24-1	CATSSGQGDNSPLHF	TGTGCCACCAGTTCCGGACAGGGTGATAATTCACCCCTCCACTTT
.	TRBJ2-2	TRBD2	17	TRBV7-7	CASSLSGVGRHTGELFF	TGTGCTAGCAGCTTAAGCGGGGTTGGGCGCCACACCGGGGAGCTGTTTTTT
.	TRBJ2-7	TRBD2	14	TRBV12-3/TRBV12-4	CASRGVAGIYEQYF	TGTGCCAGCAGGGGGGTAGCGGGCATCTACGAGCAGTACTTC
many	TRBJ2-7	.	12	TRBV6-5	CASSYPSGEQYF	TGTGCCAGCAGTTACCCCAGCGGCGAGCAGTACTTC
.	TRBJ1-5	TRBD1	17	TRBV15	CATSVDRVSYSNQPQHF	TGTGCCACCAGCGTCGACAGGGTGAGTTACAGCAATCAGCCCCAGCATTTT
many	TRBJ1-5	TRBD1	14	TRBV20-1	CSALKQGFDQPQHF	TGCAGTGCTTTAAAACAGGGGTTTGATCAGCCCCAGCATTTT
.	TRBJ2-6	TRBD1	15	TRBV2	CASRTTGTGANVLTF	TGTGCCAGCAGGACGACAGGGACTGGGGCCAACGTCCTGACTTTC
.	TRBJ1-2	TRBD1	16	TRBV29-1	CSVRSQDIGTGYGYTF	TGCAGCGTTCGATCTCAAGATATAGGGACAGGGTATGGCTACACCTTC
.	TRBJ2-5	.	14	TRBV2	CASSVGYSNQPQYF	TGTGCCAGCAGTGTTGGATATAGCAATCAGCCCCAGTACTTC
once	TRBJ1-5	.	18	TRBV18	CASSSGGGRGQTNQPQHF	TGTGCCAGCTCCTCGGGTGGGGGGAGAGGGCAGACTAATCAGCCCCAGCATTTT